The clone carrying this T cell receptor (beta chain) showed up many times. The antigen remains unidentified. The record originates from a study of glioma-infiltrating T cells. Study observations and caveats: Non-neoplastic patients had below-expected tissue-blood divergence, while all gliomas exceeded expectation. Very few CDR3 sequences were shared between tissue and blood.

The V gene lost 2 bases and the J gene lost 3 bases, with 7 bases spanning the gap. CDR3 length equals 13 residues. Germline assignment: CDR1 MDHEN and CDR2 SYDVKM. Using RNA template, CDR3s of TCR alpha and beta were amplified with iRepertoire arm-PCR. TCRdb used MiXCR to reprocess the multiplex PCR reads, holding one entry per CDR3 protein. This repertoire shows approximately 45,000 distinct CDR3 sequences, 20% to 25% found once; its top ten account for less than 7%. The J gene is TRBJ1-1, the V gene TRBV28; TRBD1 is a possible D gene (5 bases). This clonotype was obtained from a human donor with low-grade glioma or glioblastoma, undergoing nonglioma brain surgery, or in good health (not recorded which). The sample was glioma tissue, nonneoplastic brain tissue, or PBMCs (not recorded which). The CDR3 reads CASSLQGDTEAFF. For the CDR3, the DNA is TGTGCCAGCAGTTTACAGGGTGACACTGAAGCTTTCTTT.